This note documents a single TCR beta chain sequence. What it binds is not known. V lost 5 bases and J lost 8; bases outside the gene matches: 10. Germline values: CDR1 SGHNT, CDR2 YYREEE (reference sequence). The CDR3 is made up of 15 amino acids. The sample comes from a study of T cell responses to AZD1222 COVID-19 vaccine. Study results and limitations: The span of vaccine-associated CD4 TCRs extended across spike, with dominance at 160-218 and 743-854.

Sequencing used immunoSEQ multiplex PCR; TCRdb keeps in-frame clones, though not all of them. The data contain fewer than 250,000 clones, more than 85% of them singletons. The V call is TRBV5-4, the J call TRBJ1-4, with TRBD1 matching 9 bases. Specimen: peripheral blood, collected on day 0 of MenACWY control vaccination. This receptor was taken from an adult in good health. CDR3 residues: CASSSRGQGGEKLFF. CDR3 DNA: TGTGCCAGCAGTTCGAGGGGACAGGGAGGCGAAAAACTGTTTTTT.